The 18 T cell receptor beta chains below all came from one sample that was sequenced in a study of technical replicates of blood from several donors. Produced via immunoSEQ multiplex PCR; TCRdb's table is partial and in-frame only. The repertoire consists of 40,000 to 55,000 clones, with approximately 94% occurring once and the leading ten covering about 0.41%. The sample was T cells isolated from PBMCs. The receptors shown here come from a human donor in good health.

The table lists this clone with a count of one. The chain links TRBV4-2 to TRBJ2-3, with D tentatively TRBD2 (6 bases). Trimming stripped 4 bases from V and 2 bases from J, with 22 bases between. This CDR3 spans 18 amino acids. CDR1 is LGHNA and CDR2 is YNFKEQ in the germline V gene. The CDR3 nucleotides are TGTGCCAGCAGCCCAATTGGTTACGCTGGCGGGAACACAGATACGCAGTATTTT. Encoded protein: CASSPIGYAGGNTDTQYF.

This clone appeared once. V is TRBV30 and J is TRBJ2-3; D remains ambiguous. The germline V gene encodes CDR1 GTSNPN and CDR2 SVGIG (reference sequence). The CDR3 covers 12 residues. The ends were cut back, 2 bases at V and 3 bases at J, with 6 bases in the middle. CDR3 bases: TGTGCCTGGAGTCCGGTTACAGATACGCAGTATTTT. It is translated as CAWSPVTDTQYF.

V is TRBV4-1 and J is TRBJ2-3; D is perhaps TRBD2 (5 bases). From germline, CDR1 is MGHRA and CDR2 YSYEKL. V lost 1 base to trimming and J lost 4 bases, with 15 bases between them. The CDR3 has 16 amino acids. The CDR3 bases are TGCGCCAGCAGCCAAGTGGGCGGGCTGACGGCAGATACGCAGTATTTT. It translates to CASSQVGGLTADTQYF.

The chain couples TRBV7-2 to TRBJ2-7; 12 bases match TRBD2. Per germline, CDR1 SGHTA and CDR2 FQGNSA. CDR3 length: 13 residues. Trimming removed 5 bases from V and 5 bases from J; junction bases left unmatched: 1. The CDR3 region is CASSRLAGDEQYF. CDR3 DNA: TGTGCCAGCAGCCGACTAGCGGGAGACGAGCAGTACTTC.

The gene calls are TRBV2 and TRBJ1-5; no definite D call. Trimming took off 3 bases at V and 0 bases at J, with 15 bases between the two ends. The length of the CDR3 is 17 residues. Germline V lookup: CDR1 SNHLY, CDR2 FYNNEI. The DNA of the CDR3 is TGTGCCAGCAGTGATAGGAGGACGGCCTATAGCAATCAGCCCCAGCATTTT. Protein sequence: CASSDRRTAYSNQPQHF.

The rearrangement uses TRBV5-5 and TRBJ2-7; D is unresolved. V lost 5 bases, J lost 0 bases, and 15 bases lay in between. In germline, CDR1 is SGHKS, CDR2 YYEKEE (reference sequence). This CDR3 is 15 amino acids long. The DNA for the CDR3 is TGTGCCAGCAGTTATCGACATACCAGCTCCTACGAGCAGTACTTC. Translated, it gives CASSYRHTSSYEQYF.

CDR3 sequence (DNA): TGTGCCAGCACCCCCCGCCCGGGAACCTACGAGCAGTACTTC. This gives the protein CASTPRPGTYEQYF. V and J are TRBV5-8 and TRBJ2-7; D may be TRBD2 (5 bases). Germline V lookup: CDR1 SGHTS, CDR2 YDEGEE. V was clipped by 6 bases and J by 2 bases, with 15 bases between them. The length of the CDR3 is 14 residues. Complete variable domain (other parts from reference TRBV5-8 and TRBJ2-7): EAGVTQSPTHLIKTRGQQATLRCSPISGHTSVYWYQQALGLGLQFLLWYDEGEERNRGNFPPRFSGRQFPNYSSELNVNALELEDSALYLCASTPRPGTYEQYFGPGTRLTVT.

This clone is a singleton in its sample. The chain is built from TRBV27 and TRBJ1-2, with TRBD1 matching over 10 bases. The CDR3 is 14 amino acids. V gave up 5 bases and J gave up 4 bases; unmatched junction bases: 4. CDR1 and CDR2 from the germline V gene are MNHEY and SMNVEV (reference sequence). The CDR3 nucleotides are TGTGCCAGCAGTCTTCGGACAGGGGGCTATGGCTACACCTTC. This sequence encodes CASSLRTGGYGYTF.

This chain joins TRBV28 and TRBJ1-2, with 9 bases lining up with TRBD1. Trimming took 6 bases from V and 6 from J; bases not matched to a gene: 11. Germline V gene data show CDR1 as MDHEN and CDR2 as SYDVKM. This CDR3 region has 15 residues. The CDR3, as DNA: TGTGCCAGCAGGGGACAGGGAGACATAAAAGATGGCTACACCTTC. It encodes CASRGQGDIKDGYTF.

The chain uses TRBV6-5 and TRBJ1-2; no clear D gene. The CDR3 contains 15 residues. The germline V gene encodes CDR1 MNHEY and CDR2 SVGAGI. Trimming removed 0 bases at V and 4 bases at J, with 12 bases between. The CDR3 is CASSYSPRMFYGYTF. CDR3 bases: TGTGCCAGCAGTTACTCTCCCAGGATGTTCTATGGCTACACCTTC.

The table lists this clone with a count of one. This rearrangement joins TRBV9 to TRBJ1-4; 7 positions agree with TRBD1. J was trimmed by 6 bases and V by 7 bases; bases with no gene match: 21. The CDR3 consists of 18 residues. Germline V gene data show CDR1 as SGDLS and CDR2 as YYNGEE. CDR3 sequence reads: CASGAPLVNQGGDEKLFF. CDR3 nucleotides: TGTGCCAGCGGCGCCCCACTCGTGAACCAGGGGGGTGATGAAAAACTGTTTTTT.

The chain links TRBV7-3 to TRBJ2-3; possible D gene TRBD2, 6 bases. This CDR3 spans 14 amino acids. The germline V and J ends were trimmed by 3 bases and 3 bases, with 10 bases remaining between them. Germline CDR1 and CDR2: SGHTA and FQGTGA. CDR3 sequence reads: CASSFGSGTDTQYF. The DNA of the CDR3 is TGTGCCAGCAGCTTTGGTAGCGGAACAGATACGCAGTATTTT.

The chain uses TRBV9 and TRBJ2-3; 14 bases are a match to TRBD2. Germline assignment: CDR1 SGDLS and CDR2 YYNGEE. This CDR3 is 16 amino acids long. The V and J ends lost 4 bases and 2 bases, in that order; junction bases with no gene match: 3. CDR3: CASSLGLAGATDTQYF. The CDR3 nucleotides are TGTGCCAGCAGCTTGGGACTAGCGGGAGCCACAGATACGCAGTATTTT.

This chain uses TRBV29-1 with TRBJ1-1, with TRBD1 identical over 9 bases. The CDR3 totals 14 residues. Germline values: CDR1 SQVTM, CDR2 ANQGSEA. After removal of 5 bases from V and 3 bases from J, the junction contained 7 bases not matched to a gene. The CDR3 spells CSVSPGQGDTEAFF. The CDR3 DNA sequence: TGCAGCGTTTCACCGGGACAGGGCGACACTGAAGCTTTCTTT.

The table lists this clone with a count of one. J is TRBJ2-3 and V is TRBV2, with D tentatively TRBD2 (6 bases). This CDR3 has 12 residues. V dropped 6 bases and J dropped 3 bases, with 7 bases sitting between them. The germline gives CDR1 SNHLY, CDR2 FYNNEI. The CDR3 bases are TGTGCCAGCAGACTAGCTACAGATACGCAGTATTTT. Its protein product is CASRLATDTQYF.

This sequence joins TRBV9 and TRBJ1-2, with D possibly TRBD1 on 5 matching bases. The CDR3 is 13 residues long. The germline gives CDR1 SGDLS, CDR2 YYNGEE. The germline V and J ends were trimmed by 0 bases and 2 bases, with 5 bases remaining between them. This chain's CDR3 is CASSVGGNYGYTF. The CDR3 bases are TGTGCCAGCAGCGTAGGGGGCAACTATGGCTACACCTTC. The full variable domain, in which reference TRBV9 and TRBJ1-2 provide the parts outside the CDR3, is DSGVTQTPKHLITATGQRVTLRCSPRSGDLSVYWYQQSLDQGLQFLIQYYNGEERAKGNILERFSAQQFPDLHSELNLSSLELGDSALYFCASSVGGNYGYTFGSGTRLTVV.

The rearrangement joins TRBV27 to TRBJ1-5, with D perhaps matching TRBD1 (5 bases). Germline loops: CDR1 MNHEY, CDR2 SMNVEV (reference sequence). The CDR3 totals 14 residues. V dropped 5 bases and J dropped 3 bases, with 11 bases sitting between them. The CDR3 DNA is TGTGCCAGCAGTGTGGCAGGGCTCAATCAGCCCCAGCATTTT. Amino acids: CASSVAGLNQPQHF.

The CDR3 bases are TGTGCCAGCAGTGAATCGGGGGGTGTAGTTTCACCCCTCCACTTT. Amino acid sequence: CASSESGGVVSPLHF. The chain is built from TRBV25-1 and TRBJ1-6; D is possibly TRBD1 (5 bases). CDR1 and CDR2 from the germline V gene are MGHDK and SYGVNS. The CDR3 consists of 15 residues. Trimming shortened V by 1 base and J by 9 bases, and 13 bases separated the two germline ends.